Sequencing of this TCR beta chain was carried out in a study of OX40 agonist ivuxolimab in advanced cancers. About the study: Patients were dosed intravenously with ivuxolimab at 0.01 to 10 mg/kg every 2 weeks. Participants averaged roughly 60 years of age (range 23 to 79) and were 82.7% male. Study results and caveats: Normalized T-cell clonal expansion was also low in some nonresponders.

Germline V CDR1 and CDR2: SGHTA, FQGNSA. V lost 4 bases, J lost 0 bases, and 10 bases lay in between. The CDR3 loop spans 16 amino acids. A remark on this clone: Its antigen is unidentified.

The repertoire was sequenced with immunoSEQ multiplex PCR; TCRdb's copy has only in-frame clones and lacks some. The sample carries 95,000 to 150,000 clones, roughly 93% recorded once. The TCR originated in an adult with an advanced solid tumor such as melanoma, head and neck, liver or kidney cancer. The V call is TRBV7-2, the J call TRBJ1-6, with D uncertain. Sequenced here: CD4+ or CD8+ T cells sorted from blood, sampled in a trial of the OX40 agonist ivuxolimab. CDR3: CASSSRLPSYNSPLHF. CDR3 nucleotide sequence: TGTGCCAGCAGCTCGCGACTTCCCTCCTATAATTCACCCCTCCACTTT.